Below are 10 T cell receptor beta chains sequenced from a single sample in a study of cytomegalovirus exposure and HLA in healthy donors. The PCR made use of 60 Vbeta and 13 Jbeta primers. The repertoire was sequenced with immunoSEQ multiplex PCR; TCRdb's copy has only in-frame clones and lacks some. The repertoire includes roughly 110,000 clones, around 70% of them detected once, and around 4% sits in the top ten. Sequenced sample: PBMCs. The receptors derive from a woman in her thirties or forties in good health and CMV-seropositive.

This clone appeared a single time. The genes are TRBV6-5 and TRBJ1-6; 8 bases line up with TRBD1. V shed 4 bases and J 7 bases; nucleotides not matched to a gene: 3. CDR3 length: 14 residues. CDR1 and CDR2 from the germline V gene are MNHEY and SVGAGI. The CDR3 coding sequence is TGTGCCAGCAGTTTGGACAGGGAAAATTCACCCCTCCACTTT. Translation: CASSLDRENSPLHF.

The rearrangement joins TRBV5-4 to TRBJ2-7, with D perhaps TRBD2 (6 bases). CDR3 length equals 14 residues. V was trimmed by 0 bases and J by 7 bases, leaving 14 bases between them. Germline V gene lookup returns CDR1 SGHNT and CDR2 YYREEE (reference sequence). The CDR3 protein is CASSLVPREREQYF. CDR3 coding DNA: TGTGCCAGCAGCTTGGTGCCCCGGGAGCGTGAGCAGTACTTC.

The V gene is TRBV7-2, the J gene TRBJ2-3; D gene ambiguous. V lost 3 bases and J 5 bases, leaving 6 bases between the germline ends. The CDR3 loop spans 12 amino acids. From germline, CDR1 is SGHTA and CDR2 FQGNSA. The chain's CDR3 is CASSFIIDTQYF. Written as DNA, the CDR3 is TGTGCCAGCAGCTTTATTATAGATACGCAGTATTTT. The full variable domain, in which reference TRBV7-2 and TRBJ2-3 provide the parts outside the CDR3, is GAGVSQSPSNKVTEKGKDVELRCDPISGHTALYWYRQSLGQGLEFLIYFQGNSAPDKSGLPSDRFSAERTGGSVSTLTIQRTQQEDSAVYLCASSFIIDTQYFGPGTRLTVL.

CDR3 region: CASSLGYGTDHGYTF. The CDR3 nucleotides are TGCGCCAGCAGCTTGGGATACGGGACAGATCATGGCTACACCTTC. The genes are TRBV5-1 and TRBJ1-2; 7 nucleotides line up with TRBD1. The length of the CDR3 is 15 residues. Trimming removed 0 bases from V and 6 bases from J; junction bases left unmatched: 8. From germline, CDR1 is SGHRS and CDR2 YFSETQ.

The chain links TRBV19 to TRBJ2-7, with 7 bases lining up with TRBD1. The CDR3 is 15 residues long. Germline CDR1 is LNHDA and CDR2 is SQIVND (reference sequence). With V trimmed by 4 bases and J by 6 bases, 12 bases remained unmatched. The CDR3 sequence is CASSRDKTGSGEQYF. The CDR3, as DNA: TGTGCCAGTAGTAGGGACAAGACAGGGTCTGGCGAGCAGTACTTC.

The V gene is TRBV5-4, the J gene TRBJ2-1; a weak D match, TRBD2 (6 bases). Trimming removed 3 bases at V and 5 bases at J, with 6 bases between. Per germline, CDR1 SGHNT and CDR2 YYREEE (reference sequence). The CDR3 length is 12 residues. CDR3 region: CASSWGDNEQFF. CDR3 DNA sequence: TGTGCCAGCAGCTGGGGGGACAATGAGCAGTTCTTC.

V gene TRBV5-1 combines with J gene TRBJ2-7, with 8 bases fitting TRBD2. The trim removed 4 bases at V and 2 bases at J, leaving 11 bases unmatched. This CDR3 is 16 amino acids long. Germline values: CDR1 SGHRS, CDR2 YFSETQ. DNA for the CDR3: TGCGCCAGCAGCGCCGGGGGGCGGGGGGACACCTACGAGCAGTACTTC. This gives the protein CASSAGGRGDTYEQYF.

The chain links TRBV18 to TRBJ1-5; D unresolved. This CDR3 is built from 14 residues. V dropped 5 bases and J dropped 0 bases, with 8 bases sitting between them. Germline V lookup: CDR1 KGHSH, CDR2 LQKENI. CDR3 loop: CASSSSDSNQPQHF. The CDR3 nucleotides read TGTGCCAGCTCAAGCAGCGATAGCAATCAGCCCCAGCATTTT.

The V and J genes are TRBV18 and TRBJ2-1; D is unclear. V was pared by 0 bases and J by 3 bases, with 6 bases between. Germline loops: CDR1 KGHSH, CDR2 LQKENI. CDR3 size: 14 residues. The CDR3 coding sequence is TGTGCCAGCTCACCACCGGGCTACTACAATGAGCAGTTCTTC. It encodes CASSPPGYYNEQFF.

The chain employs TRBV29-1 and TRBJ2-7; unclear D gene. The CDR3 has 11 amino acids. Germline lookup yields CDR1 SQVTM and CDR2 ANQGSEA. Trimming removed 8 bases from V and 4 bases from J, with 12 bases in between. As DNA, the CDR3 is TGCAGCTTCCTTACGAGTTACGAGCAGTACTTC. It encodes CSFLTSYEQYF.